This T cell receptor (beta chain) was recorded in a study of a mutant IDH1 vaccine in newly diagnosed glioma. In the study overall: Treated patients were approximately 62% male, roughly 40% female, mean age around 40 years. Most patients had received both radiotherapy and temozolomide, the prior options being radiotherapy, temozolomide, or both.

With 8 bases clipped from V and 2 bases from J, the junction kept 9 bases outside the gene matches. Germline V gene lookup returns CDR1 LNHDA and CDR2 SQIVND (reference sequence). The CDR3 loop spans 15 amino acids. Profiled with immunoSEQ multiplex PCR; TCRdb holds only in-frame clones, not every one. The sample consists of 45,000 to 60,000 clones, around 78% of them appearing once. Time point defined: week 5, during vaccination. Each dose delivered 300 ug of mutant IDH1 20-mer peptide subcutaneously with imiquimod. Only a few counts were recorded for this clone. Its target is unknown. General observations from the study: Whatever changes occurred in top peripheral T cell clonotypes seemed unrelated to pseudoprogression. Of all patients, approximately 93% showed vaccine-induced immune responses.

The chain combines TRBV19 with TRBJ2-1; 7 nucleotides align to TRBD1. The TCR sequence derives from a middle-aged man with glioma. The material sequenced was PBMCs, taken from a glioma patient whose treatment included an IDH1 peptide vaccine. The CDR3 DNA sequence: TGTGCCAGTTCCCTCATGAGGGGGCCCTACAATGAGCAGTTCTTC. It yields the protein CASSLMRGPYNEQFF. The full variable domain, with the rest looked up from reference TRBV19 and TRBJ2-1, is DGGITQSPKYLFRKEGQNVTLSCEQNLNHDAMYWYRQDPGQGLRLIYYSQIVNDFQKGDIAEGYSVSREKKESFPLTVTSAQKNPTAFYLCASSLMRGPYNEQFFGPGTRLTVL.